This T cell receptor beta chain was observed in a study of cytomegalovirus exposure and HLA in healthy donors. Study-wide findings and caveats: A further, later analysis showed that HLA-associated TCR beta chains (compared with equally common others) were more clonally expanded. Presence/absence results assume similar sequencing depth per donor, which may not hold.

V lost 5 bases to trimming and J lost 5 bases; unmatched junction nucleotides: 4. Germline V gene lookup returns CDR1 SEHNR and CDR2 FQNEAQ (reference sequence). This CDR3 comprises 14 residues. Researchers ran the PCR with 60 Vbeta and 13 Jbeta primers. Assay used: immunoSEQ multiplex PCR; TCRdb lists only in-frame clones, some missing. The sample consists of under 90,000 clones, roughly 64% of them appearing once. The donors gave bone marrow, and they were healthy. For this clone: Its specificity is not known.

The receptor's source is a man between 35 and 55 years old in good health and CMV-seropositive. Sequenced sample: PBMCs. The J gene is TRBJ1-4, the V gene TRBV7-9; 8 positions agree with TRBD1. The CDR3 sequence: CASSLRGLNEKLFF. The CDR3 DNA sequence: TGTGCCAGCAGCCTCAGGGGGCTGAATGAAAAACTGTTTTTT.